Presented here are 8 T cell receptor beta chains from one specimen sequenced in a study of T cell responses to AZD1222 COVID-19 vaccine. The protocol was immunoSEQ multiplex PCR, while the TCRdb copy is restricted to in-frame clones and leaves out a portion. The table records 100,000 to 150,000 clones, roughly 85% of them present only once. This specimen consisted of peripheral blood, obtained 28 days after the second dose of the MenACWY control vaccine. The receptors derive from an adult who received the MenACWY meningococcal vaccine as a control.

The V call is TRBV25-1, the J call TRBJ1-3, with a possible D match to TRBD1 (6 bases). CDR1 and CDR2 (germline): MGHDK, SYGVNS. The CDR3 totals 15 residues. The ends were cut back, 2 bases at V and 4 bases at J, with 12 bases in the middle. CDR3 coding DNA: TGTGCCAGCAGTGAACCAGGGGTTGCCGGAAACACCATATATTTT. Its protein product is CASSEPGVAGNTIYF.

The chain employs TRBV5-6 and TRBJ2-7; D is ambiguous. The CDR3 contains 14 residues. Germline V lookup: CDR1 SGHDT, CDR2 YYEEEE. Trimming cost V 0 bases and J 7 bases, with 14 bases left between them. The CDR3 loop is CASSLERVRGEQYV. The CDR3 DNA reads TGTGCCAGCAGCTTGGAAAGGGTTAGAGGAGAGCAGTACGTC.

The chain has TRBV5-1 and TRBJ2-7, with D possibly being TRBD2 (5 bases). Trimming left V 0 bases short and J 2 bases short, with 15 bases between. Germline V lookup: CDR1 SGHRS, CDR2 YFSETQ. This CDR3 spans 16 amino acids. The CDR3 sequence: CASSLATEERPYEQYV. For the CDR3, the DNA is TGCGCCAGCAGCTTGGCCACGGAGGAAAGACCCTACGAGCAGTACGTC.

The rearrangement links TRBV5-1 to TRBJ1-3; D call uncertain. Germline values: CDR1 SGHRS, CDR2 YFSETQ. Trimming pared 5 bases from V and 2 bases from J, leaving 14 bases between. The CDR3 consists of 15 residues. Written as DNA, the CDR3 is TGCGCCAGCAGTCCGGGCCCTCCTCCTGGAAACACCATATATTTT. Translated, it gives CASSPGPPPGNTIYF. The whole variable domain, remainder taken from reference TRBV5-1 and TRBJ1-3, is KAGVTQTPRYLIKTRGQQVTLSCSPISGHRSVSWYQQTPGQGLQFLFEYFSETQRNKGNFPGRFSGRQFSNSRSEMNVSTLELGDSALYLCASSPGPPPGNTIYFGEGSWLTVV.

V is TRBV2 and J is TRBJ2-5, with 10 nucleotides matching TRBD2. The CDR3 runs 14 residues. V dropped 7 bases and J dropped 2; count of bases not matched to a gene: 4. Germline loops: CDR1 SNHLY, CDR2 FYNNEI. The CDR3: CASNTAGGQETQYF. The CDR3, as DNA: TGTGCCAGCAATACAGCGGGGGGGCAAGAGACCCAGTACTTC. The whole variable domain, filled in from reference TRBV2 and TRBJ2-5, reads EPEVTQTPSHQVTQMGQEVILRCVPISNHLYFYWYRQILGQKVEFLVSFYNNEISEKSEIFDDQFSVERPDGSNFTLKIRSTKLEDSAMYFCASNTAGGQETQYFGPGTRLLVL.

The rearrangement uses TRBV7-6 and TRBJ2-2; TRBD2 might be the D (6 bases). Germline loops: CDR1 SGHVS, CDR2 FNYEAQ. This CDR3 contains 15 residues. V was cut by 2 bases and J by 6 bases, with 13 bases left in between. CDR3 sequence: CASSLRGGWAGELFF. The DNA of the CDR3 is TGTGCCAGCAGCTTAAGGGGAGGTTGGGCCGGGGAGCTGTTTTTT.

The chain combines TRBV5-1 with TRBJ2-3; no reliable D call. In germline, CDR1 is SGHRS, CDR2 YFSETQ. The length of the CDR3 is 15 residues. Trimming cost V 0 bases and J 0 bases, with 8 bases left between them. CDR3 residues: CASSLAQKSTDTQYF. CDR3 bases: TGCGCCAGCAGCTTGGCCCAGAAAAGCACAGATACGCAGTATTTT.

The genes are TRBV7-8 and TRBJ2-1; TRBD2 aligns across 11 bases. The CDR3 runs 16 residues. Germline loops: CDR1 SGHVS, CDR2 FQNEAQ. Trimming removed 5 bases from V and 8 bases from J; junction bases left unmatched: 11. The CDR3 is CASSLSTSGIYHEQFF. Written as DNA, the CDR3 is TGTGCCAGCAGCCTCTCGACTAGCGGGATTTACCATGAGCAGTTCTTC.